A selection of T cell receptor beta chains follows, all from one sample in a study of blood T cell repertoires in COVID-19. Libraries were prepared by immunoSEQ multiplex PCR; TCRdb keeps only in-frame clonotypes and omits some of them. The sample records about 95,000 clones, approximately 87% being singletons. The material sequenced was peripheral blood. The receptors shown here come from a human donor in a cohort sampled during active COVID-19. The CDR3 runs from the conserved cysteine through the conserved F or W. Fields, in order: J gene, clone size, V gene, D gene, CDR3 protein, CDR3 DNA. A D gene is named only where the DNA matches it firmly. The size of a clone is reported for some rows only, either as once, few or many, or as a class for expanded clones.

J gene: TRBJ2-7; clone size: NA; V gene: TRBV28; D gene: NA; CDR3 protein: CASSPGTSGLYEQYF; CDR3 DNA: TGTGCCAGCAGCCCCGGGACATCGGGCCTCTACGAGCAGTACTTC
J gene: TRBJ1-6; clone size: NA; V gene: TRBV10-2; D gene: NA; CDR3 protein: CASSEQGQAIVHF; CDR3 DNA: TGCGCCAGCAGTGAGCAGGGGCAAGCTATCGTCCACTTT
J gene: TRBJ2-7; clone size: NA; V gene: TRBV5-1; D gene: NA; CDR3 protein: CASSLMAAGSSLGEQYF; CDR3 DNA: TGCGCCAGCAGCTTGATGGCGGCAGGGTCATCCTTGGGGGAGCAGTACTTC
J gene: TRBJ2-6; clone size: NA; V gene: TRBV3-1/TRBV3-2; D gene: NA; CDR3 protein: CASSQDASLSGSGANVLTF; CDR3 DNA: TGTGCCAGCAGCCAAGACGCCTCGCTCTCAGGGTCCGGGGCCAACGTCCTGACTTTC
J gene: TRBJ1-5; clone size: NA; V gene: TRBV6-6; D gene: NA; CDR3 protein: CASSPWAGSNQPQHF; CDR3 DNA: TGTGCCAGCAGTCCCTGGGCCGGTAGCAATCAGCCCCAGCATTTT
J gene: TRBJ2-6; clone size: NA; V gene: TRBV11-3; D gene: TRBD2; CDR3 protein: CASSPGGAGANVLTF; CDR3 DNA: TGTGCCAGCAGCCCGGGGGGGGCTGGGGCCAACGTCCTGACTTTC
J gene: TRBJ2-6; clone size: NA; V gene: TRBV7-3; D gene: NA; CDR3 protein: CASSFTGSSGANVLTF; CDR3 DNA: TGTGCCAGCAGCTTCACAGGGAGCTCTGGGGCCAACGTCCTGACTTTC
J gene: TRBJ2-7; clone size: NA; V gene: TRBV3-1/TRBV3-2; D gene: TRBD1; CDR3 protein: CASSPIQGASSYEQYF; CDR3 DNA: TGTGCCAGCAGCCCAATACAGGGGGCGAGTTCCTACGAGCAGTACTTC
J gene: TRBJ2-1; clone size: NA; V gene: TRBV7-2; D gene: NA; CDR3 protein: CASSFAAGENEQFF; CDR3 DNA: TGTGCCAGCAGCTTCGCAGCGGGTGAGAATGAGCAGTTCTTC
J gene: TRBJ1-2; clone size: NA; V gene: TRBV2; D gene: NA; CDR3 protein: CASSASTHANYGYTF; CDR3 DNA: TGTGCCAGCAGTGCCTCAACACACGCCAACTATGGCTACACCTTC
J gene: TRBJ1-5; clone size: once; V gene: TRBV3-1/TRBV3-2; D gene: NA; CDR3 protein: CASSRGQSNQPQHF; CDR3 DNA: TGTGCCAGCAGCCGAGGACAGAGCAATCAGCCCCAGCATTTT
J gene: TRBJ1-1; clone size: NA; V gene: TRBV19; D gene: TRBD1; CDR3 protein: CASRGGQIVLGAFF; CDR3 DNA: TGTGCCAGTAGGGGGGGACAGATCGTTCTCGGAGCTTTCTTT
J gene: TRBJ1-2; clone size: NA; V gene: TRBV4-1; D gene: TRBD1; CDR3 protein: CASSQDGGGSYGYTF; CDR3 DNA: TGCGCCAGCAGCCAAGATGGAGGGGGCAGCTATGGCTACACCTTC
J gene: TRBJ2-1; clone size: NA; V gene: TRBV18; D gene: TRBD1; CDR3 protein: CASSPGQGAYNEQFF; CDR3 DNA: TGTGCCAGCTCACCAGGACAGGGGGCCTACAATGAGCAGTTCTTC
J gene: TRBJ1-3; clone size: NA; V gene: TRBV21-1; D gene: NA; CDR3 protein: CASSTRQGSSGNTIYF; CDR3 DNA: TGTGCCAGCAGCACCCGACAGGGTAGTTCTGGAAACACCATATATTTT
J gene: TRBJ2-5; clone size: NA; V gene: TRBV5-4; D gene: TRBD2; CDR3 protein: CASSRGGGAIQETQYF; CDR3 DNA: TGTGCCAGTAGCAGGGGCGGGGGGGCGATCCAAGAGACCCAGTACTTC
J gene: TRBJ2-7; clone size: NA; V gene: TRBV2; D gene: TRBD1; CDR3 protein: CAMTAGTGSFEQYF; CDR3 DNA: TGTGCCATGACGGCCGGGACAGGGTCATTCGAGCAGTACTTC
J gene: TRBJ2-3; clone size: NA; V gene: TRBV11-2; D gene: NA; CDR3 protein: CASSPTLRGRTDTQYF; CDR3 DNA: TGTGCCAGCAGCCCAACCCTGCGGGGAAGGACAGATACGCAGTATTTT
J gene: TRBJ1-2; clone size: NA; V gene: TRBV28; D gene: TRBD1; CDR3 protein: CASSTGERDGYTF; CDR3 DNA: TGTGCCAGCAGCACAGGGGAAAGAGATGGCTACACCTTC
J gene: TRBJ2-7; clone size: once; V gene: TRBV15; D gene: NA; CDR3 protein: CATSPKFESYEQYF; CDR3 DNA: TGTGCCACCAGCCCGAAGTTTGAGTCCTACGAGCAGTACTTC
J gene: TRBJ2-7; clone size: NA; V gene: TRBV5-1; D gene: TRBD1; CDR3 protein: CASSPGQGSSYEQYF; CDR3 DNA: TGCGCCAGCAGCCCGGGACAGGGGAGCTCCTACGAGCAGTACTTC
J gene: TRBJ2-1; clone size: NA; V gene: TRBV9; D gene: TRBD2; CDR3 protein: CASSVSGGAGEQFF; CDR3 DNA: TGTGCCAGCAGCGTATCCGGGGGGGCCGGGGAGCAGTTCTTC
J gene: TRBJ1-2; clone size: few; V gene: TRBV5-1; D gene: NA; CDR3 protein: CASSSGQYGNYGYTF; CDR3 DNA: TGCGCCAGCAGCTCAGGACAGTATGGGAACTATGGCTACACCTTC
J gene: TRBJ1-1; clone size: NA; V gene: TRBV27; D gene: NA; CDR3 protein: CASSLRRGTEAFF; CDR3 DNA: TGTGCCAGCAGTTTACGCAGGGGCACTGAAGCTTTCTTT
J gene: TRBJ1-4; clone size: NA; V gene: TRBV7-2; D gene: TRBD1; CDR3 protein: CASSFGQGEKLFF; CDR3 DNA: TGTGCCAGCAGCTTTGGACAGGGTGAAAAACTGTTTTTT
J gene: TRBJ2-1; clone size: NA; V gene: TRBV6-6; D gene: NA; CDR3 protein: CASSYSQGTNEQFF; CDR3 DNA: TGTGCCAGCAGTTACTCCCAGGGAACCAATGAGCAGTTCTTC
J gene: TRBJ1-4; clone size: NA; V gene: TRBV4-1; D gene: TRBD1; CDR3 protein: CASSLIPGQRNEKLFF; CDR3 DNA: TGCGCCAGCAGCCTAATTCCGGGACAGCGAAATGAAAAACTGTTTTTT
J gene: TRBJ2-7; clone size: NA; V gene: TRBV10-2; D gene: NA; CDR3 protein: CASSDGQYEQYF; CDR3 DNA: TGCGCCAGCAGTGACGGACAGTACGAGCAGTACTTC
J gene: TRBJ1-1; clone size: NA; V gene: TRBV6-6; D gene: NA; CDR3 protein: CASSYEGGITEAFF; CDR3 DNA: TGTGCCAGCAGTTACGAGGGAGGGATCACTGAAGCTTTCTTT
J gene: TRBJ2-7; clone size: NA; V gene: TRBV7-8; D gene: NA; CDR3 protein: CASSFFGYEQYF; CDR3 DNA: TGTGCCAGCAGCTTTTTCGGGTACGAGCAGTACTTC
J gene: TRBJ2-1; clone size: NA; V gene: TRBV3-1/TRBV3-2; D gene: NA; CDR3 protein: CASSHRGSGSYNEQFF; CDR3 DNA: TGTGCCAGCAGCCACCGTGGCAGCGGGTCCTACAATGAGCAGTTCTTC
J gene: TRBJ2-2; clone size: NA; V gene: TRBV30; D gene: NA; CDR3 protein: CAWSVGGTGELFF; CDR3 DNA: TGTGCCTGGAGTGTAGGCGGGACCGGGGAGCTGTTTTTT
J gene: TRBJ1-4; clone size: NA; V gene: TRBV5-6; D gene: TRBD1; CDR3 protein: CASTSRDRVEKLFF; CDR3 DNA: TGTGCCAGCACCTCGCGGGACAGGGTTGAAAAACTGTTTTTT
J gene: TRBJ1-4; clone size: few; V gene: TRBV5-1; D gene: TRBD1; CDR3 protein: CASSLVGTVNEKLFF; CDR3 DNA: TGCGCCAGCAGCTTGGTTGGGACAGTGAATGAAAAACTGTTTTTT
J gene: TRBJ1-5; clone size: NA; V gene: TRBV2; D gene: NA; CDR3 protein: CASRPDNNQPQHF; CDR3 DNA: TGTGCCAGCAGGCCGGACAACAATCAGCCCCAGCATTTT
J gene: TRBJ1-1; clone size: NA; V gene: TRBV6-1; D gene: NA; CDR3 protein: CASSEELRRAFF; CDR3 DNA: TGTGCCAGCAGTGAAGAATTGCGGCGGGCTTTCTTT
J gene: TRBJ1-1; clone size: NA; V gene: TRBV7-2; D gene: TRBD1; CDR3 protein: CASSSDRGGTEAFF; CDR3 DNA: TGTGCCAGCAGTAGTGACAGGGGGGGAACTGAAGCTTTCTTT
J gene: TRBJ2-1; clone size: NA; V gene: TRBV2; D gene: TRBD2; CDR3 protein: CASSPLGTNLDEQFF; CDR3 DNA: TGTGCCAGCAGCCCCCTCGGGACTAACCTCGATGAGCAGTTCTTC
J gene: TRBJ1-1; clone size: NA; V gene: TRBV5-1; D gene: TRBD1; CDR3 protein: CASSLDRGAFF; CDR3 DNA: TGCGCCAGCAGCTTAGACAGGGGAGCTTTCTTT
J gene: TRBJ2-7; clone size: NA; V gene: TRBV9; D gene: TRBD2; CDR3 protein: CASSPWTSGYEQYF; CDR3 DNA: TGTGCCAGCAGCCCTTGGACTAGCGGCTACGAGCAGTACTTC
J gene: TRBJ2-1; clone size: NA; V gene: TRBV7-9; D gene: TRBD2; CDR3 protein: CASSLSGGAGNEQFF; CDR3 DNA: TGTGCCAGCAGCCTTAGCGGGGGGGCCGGAAATGAGCAGTTCTTC
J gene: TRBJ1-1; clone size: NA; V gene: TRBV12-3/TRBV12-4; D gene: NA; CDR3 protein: CASSLAEAEAFF; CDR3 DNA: TGTGCCAGCAGTTTAGCGGAGGCTGAAGCTTTCTTT
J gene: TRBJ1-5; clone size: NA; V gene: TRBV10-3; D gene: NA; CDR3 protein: CAISEQGANQPQHF; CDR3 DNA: TGTGCCATCAGTGAACAGGGTGCCAATCAGCCCCAGCATTTT
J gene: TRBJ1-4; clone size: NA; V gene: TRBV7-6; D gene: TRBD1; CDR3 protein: CASSFGQGDGEKLFF; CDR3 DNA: TGTGCCAGCAGCTTCGGACAGGGGGACGGAGAAAAACTGTTTTTT
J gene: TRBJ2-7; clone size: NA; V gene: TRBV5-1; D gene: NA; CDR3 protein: CASSLGEAYEQYF; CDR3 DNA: TGCGCCAGCAGCCTCGGTGAGGCCTACGAGCAGTACTTC
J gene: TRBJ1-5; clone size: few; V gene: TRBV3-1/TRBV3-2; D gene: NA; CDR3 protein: CASSQGGQPQHF; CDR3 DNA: TGTGCCAGCAGCCAAGGAGGTCAGCCCCAGCATTTT
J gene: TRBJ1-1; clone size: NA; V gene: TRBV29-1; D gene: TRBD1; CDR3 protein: CSASSGTGGRQAFF; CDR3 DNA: TGCAGCGCCTCCAGCGGGACAGGGGGCCGGCAAGCTTTCTTT